Described below is a single T cell receptor (beta chain) sequence and its context. CDR3 length: 17 residues. With V trimmed by 4 bases and J by 3 bases, 13 bases remained unmatched. CDR1 and CDR2 (germline): MNHEY, SMNVEV (reference sequence). The sample originates from a study of blood T cell repertoires in COVID-19. Sequencing used immunoSEQ multiplex PCR; TCRdb keeps in-frame clones, though not all of them. The profile shows some 230,000 clones, approximately 83% of them singletons. The V gene is TRBV27, the J gene TRBJ1-2; 8 nucleotides align to TRBD1. The receptor's source is a woman in her fifties or sixties with acute or convalescent COVID-19. Sequencing input: peripheral blood. CDR3 DNA sequence: TGTGCCAGCAGTTCGACTCGACAGGGGCGCCAGGACTATGGCTACACCTTC. Its translation: CASSSTRQGRQDYGYTF.